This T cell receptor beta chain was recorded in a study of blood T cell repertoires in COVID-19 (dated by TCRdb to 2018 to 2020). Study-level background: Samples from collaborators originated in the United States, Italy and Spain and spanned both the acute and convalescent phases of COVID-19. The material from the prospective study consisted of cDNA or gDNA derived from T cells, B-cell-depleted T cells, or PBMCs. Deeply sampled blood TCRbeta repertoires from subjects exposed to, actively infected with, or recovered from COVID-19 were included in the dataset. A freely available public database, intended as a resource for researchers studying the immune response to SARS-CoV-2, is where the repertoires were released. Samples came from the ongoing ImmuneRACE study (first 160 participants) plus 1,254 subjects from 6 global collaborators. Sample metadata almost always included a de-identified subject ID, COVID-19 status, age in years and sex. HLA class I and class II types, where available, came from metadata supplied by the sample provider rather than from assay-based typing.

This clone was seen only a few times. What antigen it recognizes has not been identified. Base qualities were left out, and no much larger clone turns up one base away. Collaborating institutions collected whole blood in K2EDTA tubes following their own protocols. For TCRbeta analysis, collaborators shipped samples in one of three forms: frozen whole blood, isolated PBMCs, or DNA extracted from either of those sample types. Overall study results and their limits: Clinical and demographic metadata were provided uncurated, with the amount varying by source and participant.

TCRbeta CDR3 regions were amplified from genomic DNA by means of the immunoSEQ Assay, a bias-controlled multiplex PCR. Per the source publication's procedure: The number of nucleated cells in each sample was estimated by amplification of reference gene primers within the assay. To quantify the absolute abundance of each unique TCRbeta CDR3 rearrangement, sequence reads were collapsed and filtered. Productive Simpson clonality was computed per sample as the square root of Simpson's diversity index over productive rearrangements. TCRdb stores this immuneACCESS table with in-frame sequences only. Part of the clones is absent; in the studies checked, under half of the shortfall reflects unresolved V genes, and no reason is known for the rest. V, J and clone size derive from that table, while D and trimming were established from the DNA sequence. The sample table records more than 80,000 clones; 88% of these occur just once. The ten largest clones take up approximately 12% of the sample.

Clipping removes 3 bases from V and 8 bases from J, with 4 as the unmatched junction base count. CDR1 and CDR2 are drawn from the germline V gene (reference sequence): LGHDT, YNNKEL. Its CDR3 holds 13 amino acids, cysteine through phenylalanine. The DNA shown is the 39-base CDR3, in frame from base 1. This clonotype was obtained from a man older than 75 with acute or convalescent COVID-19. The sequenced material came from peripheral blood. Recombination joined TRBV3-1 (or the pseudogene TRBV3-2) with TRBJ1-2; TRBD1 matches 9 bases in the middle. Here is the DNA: TGTGCCAGCAGCCACCGGACAGGGGACGGCTACACCTTC. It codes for CASSHRTGDGYTF.